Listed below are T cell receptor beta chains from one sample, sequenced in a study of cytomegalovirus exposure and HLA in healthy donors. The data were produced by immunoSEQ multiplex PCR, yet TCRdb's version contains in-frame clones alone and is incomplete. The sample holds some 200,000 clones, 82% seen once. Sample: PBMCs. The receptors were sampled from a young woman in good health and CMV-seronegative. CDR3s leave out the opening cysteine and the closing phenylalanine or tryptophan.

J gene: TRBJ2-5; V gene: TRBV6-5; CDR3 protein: AASPFGGGLETQY
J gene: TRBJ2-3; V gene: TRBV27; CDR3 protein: ASSWGLAEFTDTQY
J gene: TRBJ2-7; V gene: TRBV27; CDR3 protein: ASSSGLYEQY
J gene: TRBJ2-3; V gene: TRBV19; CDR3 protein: ASTGEWGTDTQY
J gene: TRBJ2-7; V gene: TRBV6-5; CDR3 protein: ASNRLDLPHEQY
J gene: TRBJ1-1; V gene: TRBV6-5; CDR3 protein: ASSYSLHTEAF
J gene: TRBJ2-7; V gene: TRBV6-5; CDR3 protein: ASSYSPRDYEQY
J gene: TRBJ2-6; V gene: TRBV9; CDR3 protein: ASSVGYRASGANVLT
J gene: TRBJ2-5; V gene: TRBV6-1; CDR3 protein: ASSAAGPPEGETQY
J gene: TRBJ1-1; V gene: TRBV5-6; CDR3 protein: ASRRRGTGRGGTEAF
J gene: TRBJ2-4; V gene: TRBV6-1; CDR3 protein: ASRNRNIQY
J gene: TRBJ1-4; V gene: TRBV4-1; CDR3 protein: ASSHFPEPTNEKLF
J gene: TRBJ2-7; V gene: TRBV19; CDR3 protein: ASSRDREYEQY
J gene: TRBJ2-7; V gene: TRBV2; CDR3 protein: ASTSRDRERQY
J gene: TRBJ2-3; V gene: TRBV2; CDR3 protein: ASRGFKRGGSDTQY
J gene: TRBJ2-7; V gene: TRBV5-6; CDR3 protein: ASSRQGPPEQY
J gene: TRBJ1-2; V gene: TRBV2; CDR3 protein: ASTLDRAAYGYT
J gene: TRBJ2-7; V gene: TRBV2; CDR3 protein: ASIPAGTSYEQY
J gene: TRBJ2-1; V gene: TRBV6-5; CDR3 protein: ASSRQGGYNEQF
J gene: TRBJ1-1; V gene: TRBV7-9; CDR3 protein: ASSITLGTEAF
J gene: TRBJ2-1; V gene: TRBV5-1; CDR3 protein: ASSLTSGEYNEQF
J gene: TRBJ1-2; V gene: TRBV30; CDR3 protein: AWSVFSPNYGYT
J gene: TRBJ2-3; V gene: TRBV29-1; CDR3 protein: SVAPSGSTDTQY